This T cell receptor beta chain appears in the sequencing data of a study of technical replicates of blood from several donors. Repertoires were generated with immunoSEQ multiplex PCR, while TCRdb's copy carries only in-frame clones and drops some. The profile shows about 100,000 clones, 94% of them singletons. V lost 2 bases and J 4 bases, leaving 9 bases between the germline ends. Germline V gene data show CDR1 as MNHEY and CDR2 as SVGAGI. CDR3 size: 14 residues. The receptor comes from a human donor in good health. Sequencing input: T cells isolated from PBMCs. The chain employs TRBV6-5 and TRBJ1-5, with unresolved D. The DNA of the CDR3 is TGTGCCAGCAGTTACGAGGCTGGGAATCAGCCCCAGCATTTT. Its translation: CASSYEAGNQPQHF.